A single sample is the source of the 5 T cell receptor beta chains below, sequenced in a study of T cells in localized non-small cell lung cancer. This table comes from immunoSEQ multiplex PCR, and its TCRdb copy is limited to in-frame clones, with some not included. The repertoire consists of about 25,000 clones, with around 86% occurring once and the leading ten covering 5.8%. The material sequenced was peripheral blood, taken before any cancer treatment. These receptors were obtained from a male donor older than 55 with stage II squamous cell lung carcinoma.

This sequence joins TRBV19 and TRBJ1-5; D is possibly TRBD1 (6 bases). This CDR3 spans 13 amino acids. V was pared by 3 bases and J by 4 bases, with 7 bases between. In germline, CDR1 is LNHDA, CDR2 SQIVND (reference sequence). The CDR3 region has the DNA TGTGCCAGTAGTATGACAGGTAATCAGCCCCAGCATTTT. This encodes CASSMTGNQPQHF.

This clone has only one observation. The chain joins TRBV7-2 to TRBJ2-5, with D perhaps being TRBD1 or TRBD2 (6 bases each). Germline V gene sequence: CDR1 SGHTA, CDR2 FQGNSA. The CDR3 spans 14 residues. Trimming removed 1 base from V and 10 bases from J, with 16 bases in between. CDR3 amino acids: CASSLGVSGGNQYF. In DNA, the CDR3 is TGTGCCAGCAGCTTAGGGGTCTCCGGGGGCAACCAGTACTTC.

The chain recombines TRBV15 with TRBJ1-2; D is undetermined. The CDR3 is 14 amino acids. The ends were cut back, 1 base at V and 2 bases at J, with 8 bases in the middle. The germline V gene has CDR1 LNHNV and CDR2 YYDKDF (reference sequence). The CDR3 nucleotides read TGTGCCACCAGCAGAGCCGAGAGGAACTATGGCTACACCTTC. This codes for CATSRAERNYGYTF.

This chain links TRBV7-6 with TRBJ2-2, with TRBD2 identical over 12 bases. Germline lookup yields CDR1 SGHVS and CDR2 FNYEAQ. CDR3 length: 16 residues. The ends lost 5 bases at V and 6 bases at J; junction bases unmatched: 7. DNA for the CDR3: TGTGCCAGCAGCCAGACTAGCGGGAGAATAGCCGGGGAGCTGTTTTTT. As protein: CASSQTSGRIAGELFF.

The J gene is TRBJ1-2, the V gene TRBV5-5, with 8 bases matching TRBD1. This CDR3 spans 16 amino acids. Looked up from germline, CDR1 is SGHKS and CDR2 is YYEKEE (reference sequence). The J segment lost 3 bases and the V segment lost 0 bases, leaving 7 bases of the junction unmatched. The chain's CDR3 is CASSLGQGIGDYGYTF. DNA for the CDR3: TGTGCCAGCAGCTTGGGACAGGGGATCGGAGACTATGGCTACACCTTC. Complete variable domain (other parts from reference TRBV5-5 and TRBJ1-2): DAGVTQSPTHLIKTRGQQVTLRCSPISGHKSVSWYQQVLGQGPQFIFQYYEKEERGRGNFPDRFSARQFPNYSSELNVNALLLGDSALYLCASSLGQGIGDYGYTFGSGTRLTVV.